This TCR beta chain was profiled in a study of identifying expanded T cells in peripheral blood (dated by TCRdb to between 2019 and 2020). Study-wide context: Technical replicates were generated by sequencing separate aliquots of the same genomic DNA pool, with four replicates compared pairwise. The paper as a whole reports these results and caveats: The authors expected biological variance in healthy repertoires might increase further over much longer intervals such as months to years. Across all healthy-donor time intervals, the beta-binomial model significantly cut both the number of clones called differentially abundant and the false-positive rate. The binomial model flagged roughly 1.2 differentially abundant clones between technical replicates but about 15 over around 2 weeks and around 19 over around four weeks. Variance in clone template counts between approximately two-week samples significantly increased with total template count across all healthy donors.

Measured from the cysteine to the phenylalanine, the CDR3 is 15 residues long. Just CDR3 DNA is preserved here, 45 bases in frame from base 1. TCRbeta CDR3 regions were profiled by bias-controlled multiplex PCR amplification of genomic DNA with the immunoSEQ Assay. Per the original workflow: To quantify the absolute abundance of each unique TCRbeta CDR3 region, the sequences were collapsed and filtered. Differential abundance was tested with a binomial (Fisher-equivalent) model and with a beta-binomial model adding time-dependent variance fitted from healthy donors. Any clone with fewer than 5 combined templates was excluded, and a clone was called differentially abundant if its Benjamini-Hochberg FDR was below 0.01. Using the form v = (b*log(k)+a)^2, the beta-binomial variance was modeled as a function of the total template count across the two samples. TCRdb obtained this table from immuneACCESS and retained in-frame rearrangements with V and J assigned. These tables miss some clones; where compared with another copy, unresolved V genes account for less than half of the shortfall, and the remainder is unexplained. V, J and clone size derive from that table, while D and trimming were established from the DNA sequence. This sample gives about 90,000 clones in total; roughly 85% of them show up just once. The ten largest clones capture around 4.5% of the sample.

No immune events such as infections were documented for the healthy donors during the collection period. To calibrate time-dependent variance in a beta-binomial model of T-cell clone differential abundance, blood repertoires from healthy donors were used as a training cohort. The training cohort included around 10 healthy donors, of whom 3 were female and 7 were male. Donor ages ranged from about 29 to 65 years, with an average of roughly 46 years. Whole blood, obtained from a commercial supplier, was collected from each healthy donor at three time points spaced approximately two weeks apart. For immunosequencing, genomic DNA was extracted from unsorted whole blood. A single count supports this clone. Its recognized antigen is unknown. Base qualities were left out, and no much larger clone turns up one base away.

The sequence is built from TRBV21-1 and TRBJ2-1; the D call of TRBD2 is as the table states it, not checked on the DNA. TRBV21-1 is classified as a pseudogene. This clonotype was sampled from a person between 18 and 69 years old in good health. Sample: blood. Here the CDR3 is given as CASSYSSGLANEQFF. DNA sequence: TGTGCCAGCAGTTACTCCTCGGGACTAGCAAACGAGCAGTTCTTC.